Detailed here is one T cell receptor beta chain. Its cognate antigen is unknown. The source of the sample is a study of T cells expressing NK-cell markers. Study-wide background: The authors derived TCR beta repertoires from sorted CD3+CD56+NKG2C+, CD3+CD56+NKG2C- and CD3+CD56-NKG2C+ T cells.

General study findings and limits: These clonotypes additionally ranked first within the CD3+CD56-NKG2C+ fraction of a few donors.

The CDR3 is 12 amino acids. Germline CDR1 and CDR2: SQVTM and ANQGSEA. It was by 5'RACE template switching with UMIs that TCR beta cDNA was made. From its re-call of the 5' RACE reads, TCRdb lists each CDR3 protein once, without DNA. The listing records 200,000 to 300,000 distinct CDR3 sequences. The sequenced material came from blood T cells: a sorted CD56 or NKG2C T cell subset, CD4+ or CD8+ T cells, or bulk PBMC T cells (not recorded which). This chain joins TRBV29-1 and TRBJ1-3. This receptor was taken from a woman between 18 and 70 years old in good health. CDR3 loop: CSVGHTGNTIYF.